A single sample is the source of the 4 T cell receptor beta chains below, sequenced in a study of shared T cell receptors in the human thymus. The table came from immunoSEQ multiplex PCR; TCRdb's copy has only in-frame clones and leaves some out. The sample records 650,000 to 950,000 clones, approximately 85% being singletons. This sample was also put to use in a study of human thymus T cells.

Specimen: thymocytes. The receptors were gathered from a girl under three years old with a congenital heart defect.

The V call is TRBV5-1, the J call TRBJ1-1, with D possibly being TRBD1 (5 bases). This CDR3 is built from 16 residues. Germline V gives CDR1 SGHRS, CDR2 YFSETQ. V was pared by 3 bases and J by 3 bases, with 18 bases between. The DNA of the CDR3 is TGCGCCAGCAGCTCTGGGGGAGGGGAACTGGACACTGAAGCTTTCTTT. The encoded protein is CASSSGGGELDTEAFF.

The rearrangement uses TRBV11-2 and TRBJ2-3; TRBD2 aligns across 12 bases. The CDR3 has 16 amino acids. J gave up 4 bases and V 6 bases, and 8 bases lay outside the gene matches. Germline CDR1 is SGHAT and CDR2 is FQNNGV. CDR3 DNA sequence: TGTGCCAGCAGATCCGGGACTAGCGGGTGGGCAGATACGCAGTATTTT. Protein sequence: CASRSGTSGWADTQYF.

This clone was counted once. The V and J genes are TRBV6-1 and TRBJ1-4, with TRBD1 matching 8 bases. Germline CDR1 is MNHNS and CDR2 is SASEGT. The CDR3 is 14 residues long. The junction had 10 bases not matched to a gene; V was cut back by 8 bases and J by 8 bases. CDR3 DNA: TGTGCCAGCCACCCTCAGGGGGCCAAGGAAAAACTGTTTTTT. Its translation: CASHPQGAKEKLFF.

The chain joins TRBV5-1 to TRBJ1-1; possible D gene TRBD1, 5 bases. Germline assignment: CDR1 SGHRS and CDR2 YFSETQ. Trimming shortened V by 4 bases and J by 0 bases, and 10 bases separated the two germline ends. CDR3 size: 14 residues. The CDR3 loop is CASSLTVLNTEAFF. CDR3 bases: TGCGCCAGCAGCCTGACAGTCCTGAACACTGAAGCTTTCTTT.